This entry lists 21 T cell receptor beta chains sequenced from one sample in a study of T cell clonotyping in hematopoietic cell transplantation. Sequencing used immunoSEQ multiplex PCR; TCRdb keeps in-frame clones, though not all of them. The data show about 69,000 clones, 94% seen once. Sequencing input: peripheral blood mononuclear cells. All receptors come from a man aged 45-60 years in good health. Some clones in this sample may be carry-over from other donors' samples.

The chain joins TRBV6-5 to TRBJ2-7, with D hard to call. Germline CDR1 is MNHEY and CDR2 is SVGAGI. The V gene lost 2 bases and the J gene lost 1 base, with 6 bases spanning the gap. This CDR3 comprises 13 residues. CDR3 in DNA: TGTGCCAGCAGTTACCTCGGTTCCTACGAGCAGTACTTC. Translated, it gives CASSYLGSYEQYF.

The chain combines TRBV2 with TRBJ1-6, with 8 bases identical to TRBD1. The CDR3 extends over 18 amino acids. The junction had 20 bases not matched to a gene; V was cut back by 6 bases and J by 10 bases. CDR1 SNHLY and CDR2 FYNNEI come from the germline V gene. DNA of the CDR3: TGTGCCAGCAGCTGGGGGGGGCAGGGGGCGCTCAGGGGGTCACCCCTCCACTTT. Its protein is CASSWGGQGALRGSPLHF.

The rearrangement links TRBV6-1 to TRBJ2-7, with D possibly being TRBD1 (6 bases). CDR3 length: 15 amino acids. V was cut by 0 bases and J by 0 bases, with 9 bases left in between. CDR1 is MNHNS and CDR2 is SASEGT in the germline V gene. The DNA of the CDR3 is TGTGCCAGCAGTGAAGCAGGACAGAGCTCCTACGAGCAGTACTTC. Its translation: CASSEAGQSSYEQYF.

The V call is TRBV7-2, the J call TRBJ2-7; no clear D gene. Trimming shortened V by 1 base and J by 3 bases, and 13 bases separated the two germline ends. Germline V gene sequence: CDR1 SGHTA, CDR2 FQGNSA. The length of the CDR3 is 15 residues. CDR3 DNA sequence: TGTGCCAGCAGCTTAGGCTGGTGGGCTCTCTACGAGCAGTACTTC. Translation: CASSLGWWALYEQYF.

The chain is built from TRBV7-7 and TRBJ2-2; 13 bases align to TRBD2. The CDR3 is 19 amino acids. CDR1 SSHAT and CDR2 FNYEAQ come from the germline V gene (reference sequence). V trimming: 6 bases; J trimming: 4 bases; junction bases outside the gene matches: 14. DNA of the CDR3: TGTGCCAGCAGGGGCCCGGGACTAGCGGGACCTACGGTCACCGGGGAGCTGTTTTTT. Amino acid sequence: CASRGPGLAGPTVTGELFF.

This chain connects TRBV27 to TRBJ2-7; D remains ambiguous. Deletions cut 6 bases from V and 0 bases from J, with 12 bases between. Looked up from germline, CDR1 is MNHEY and CDR2 is SMNVEV (reference sequence). The CDR3 contains 14 residues. This chain's CDR3 is CASSPSVSSYEQYF. As DNA, the CDR3 is TGTGCCAGCAGCCCCTCTGTGAGCTCCTACGAGCAGTACTTC.

The gene calls are TRBV5-1 and TRBJ2-3; D call uncertain. Germline CDR1 SGHRS, CDR2 YFSETQ. V shed 2 bases and J shed 3 bases, with 10 bases lying between them. The CDR3 consists of 14 residues. In DNA form, the CDR3 reads TGCGCCAGCAGCTTAAGGAAGGTAACAGATACGCAGTATTTT. Protein sequence: CASSLRKVTDTQYF.

The CDR3 DNA is TGTGCCAGCAGCTTACAGCCGTGGCAGCCCCAGCATTTT. The encoded protein is CASSLQPWQPQHF. The V gene is TRBV7-9, the J gene TRBJ1-5; D not certain. The CDR3 totals 13 residues. Trimming shortened V by 2 bases and J by 7 bases, and 9 bases separated the two germline ends. The V gene's germline CDR1 is SEHNR and CDR2 FQNEAQ (reference sequence).

The CDR3 is CASSLLWRPYEQYF. DNA of the CDR3: TGTGCCAGCAGTTTGCTGTGGAGGCCCTACGAGCAGTACTTC. This sequence joins TRBV28 and TRBJ2-7, with D possibly matching TRBD2 (5 bases). The length of the CDR3 is 14 residues. The germline CDR1 and CDR2 sequences are MDHEN and SYDVKM. Trimming left V 3 bases short and J 2 bases short, with 11 bases between.

As DNA, the CDR3 is TGTGCCAGTAGCCCGGACAGTTGGAATTCACCCCTCCACTTT. Its translation: CASSPDSWNSPLHF. J is TRBJ1-6 and V is TRBV19; D possibly corresponds to TRBD1 (6 bases). The germline gives CDR1 LNHDA, CDR2 SQIVND (reference sequence). The CDR3 sequence is 14 residues long. The ends were cut back, 6 bases at V and 7 bases at J, with 13 bases in the middle. The variable domain in full, with the rest retrieved from reference TRBV19 and TRBJ1-6, is DGGITQSPKYLFRKEGQNVTLSCEQNLNHDAMYWYRQDPGQGLRLIYYSQIVNDFQKGDIAEGYSVSREKKESFPLTVTSAQKNPTAFYLCASSPDSWNSPLHFGNGTRLTVT.

The chain combines TRBV28 with TRBJ2-3; D is ambiguous. V lost 7 bases and J lost 4, with 9 bases in between. The CDR3 covers 12 residues. The V gene's germline CDR1 is MDHEN and CDR2 SYDVKM. The CDR3 region is CASTETADTQYF. CDR3 in DNA: TGTGCCAGCACCGAGACGGCAGATACGCAGTATTTT.

The chain joins TRBV14 to TRBJ1-2, with 8 bases identical to TRBD1. The germline CDR1 and CDR2 sequences are SGHDN and FVKESK. J gave up 4 bases and V 4 bases, and 11 bases lay outside the gene matches. CDR3 size: 16 residues. The CDR3 sequence is CASSRTPGQVFYGYTF. DNA for the CDR3: TGTGCCAGCAGCCGCACCCCGGGACAGGTGTTCTATGGCTACACCTTC.

The chain recombines TRBV4-1 with TRBJ2-7; D possibly corresponds to TRBD1 (6 bases). The V gene lost 0 bases and the J gene lost 4 bases, with 10 bases spanning the gap. The V gene's germline CDR1 is MGHRA and CDR2 YSYEKL. The CDR3 has 14 amino acids. The CDR3, as DNA: TGCGCCAGCAGCCAAGAGAGGGGGAAATACGAGCAGTACTTC. It yields the protein CASSQERGKYEQYF.

This chain joins TRBV11-1 and TRBJ2-1; a possible D gene is TRBD2 (6 bases). Between the trimmed V and J ends, which lost 1 base and 4 bases, there was a span of 11 bases. Germline assignment: CDR1 SGHAT and CDR2 FQDESV (reference sequence). The CDR3 totals 15 residues. CDR3 region: CASSLGGGAYNEQFF. The CDR3 bases are TGTGCCAGCAGCTTAGGGGGAGGTGCATACAATGAGCAGTTCTTC.

CDR3 loop: CASTTAGTGYGYTF. The CDR3 bases are TGTGCTTCAACAACGGCGGGGACAGGGTATGGCTACACCTTC. This rearrangement joins TRBV6-5 to TRBJ1-2; 9 positions agree with TRBD1. Germline CDR1 is MNHEY and CDR2 is SVGAGI. CDR3 length: 14 residues.

This chain uses TRBV15 with TRBJ1-1; unclear D gene. Trimming removed 1 base at V and 8 bases at J, with 11 bases between. Per germline, CDR1 LNHNV and CDR2 YYDKDF (reference sequence). The CDR3 extends over 13 amino acids. The CDR3 here is CATSRVVLTEAFF. CDR3 coding DNA: TGTGCCACCAGCAGAGTTGTATTGACAGAAGCTTTCTTT. Full variable domain (missing parts from reference TRBV15 and TRBJ1-1): DAMVIQNPRYQVTQFGKPVTLSCSQTLNHNVMYWYQQKSSQAPKLLFHYYDKDFNNEADTPDNFQSRRPNTSFCFLDIRSPGLGDTAMYLCATSRVVLTEAFFGQGTRLTVV.

V usage is TRBV9 and J usage is TRBJ2-2; either TRBD1 or TRBD2 may supply D (6 bases each). The germline gives CDR1 SGDLS, CDR2 YYNGEE. CDR3 size: 18 residues. With 0 bases removed from V and 0 bases from J, the gap between germline ends came to 15 bases. Here the CDR3 DNA reads TGTGCCAGCAGCGTAGGGAGGGGGACGGAATCGAACACCGGGGAGCTGTTTTTT. Translating gives CASSVGRGTESNTGELFF.

This clone occurred once. J is TRBJ2-6 and V is TRBV5-1; D unclear. The CDR3 runs 16 residues. Germline CDR1 is SGHRS and CDR2 is YFSETQ. V was clipped by 0 bases and J by 0 bases, with 7 bases between them. For the CDR3, the DNA is TGCGCCAGCAGCTTGGCCGGGTCCTCTGGGGCCAACGTCCTGACTTTC. Translated, it gives CASSLAGSSGANVLTF.

This chain links TRBV2 with TRBJ1-1; D ambiguous. The CDR3 contains 12 residues. Germline loops: CDR1 SNHLY, CDR2 FYNNEI. V was shortened by 0 bases and J by 6 bases, with 5 bases between the two germline ends. The CDR3 DNA follows: TGTGCCAGCAGTGAAGCTTGGGCTGAAGCTTTCTTT. This codes for CASSEAWAEAFF.

This clone was observed a handful of times. The chain employs TRBV5-6 and TRBJ2-5; perhaps TRBD2 as D (6 bases). Germline lookup yields CDR1 SGHDT and CDR2 YYEEEE. V gave up 0 bases and J gave up 0 bases, with 21 bases separating them. CDR3 length: 19 amino acids. This CDR3 is CASSLESGSIPLYQETQYF. The CDR3 region has the DNA TGTGCCAGCAGCTTGGAGAGCGGGTCCATACCTTTATACCAAGAGACCCAGTACTTC.

The genes are TRBV5-8 and TRBJ2-5; 10 bases agree with TRBD1. In germline, CDR1 is SGHTS, CDR2 YDEGEE. There are 15 residues in the CDR3. Trimming took 4 bases from V and 5 from J; bases not matched to a gene: 8. The CDR3: CASSGGQGRGETQYF. CDR3 in DNA: TGTGCCAGCAGCGGGGGACAGGGGCGGGGGGAGACCCAGTACTTC.